This T cell receptor (beta chain) emerged from a study of response to subunit inactivated influenza vaccine (dated by TCRdb to about 2018). Turning to the overall study: The study used deep quantitative T cell receptor repertoire profiling to track responses to a trivalent subunit inactivated influenza vaccine.

This clonotype was found many times. The antigen this receptor binds is unknown. Within one base of it there is no much larger clone, and no base qualities were kept. The germline V gene (reference sequence) specifies LGHDT as CDR1 and YNNKEL as CDR2. V drops 4 bases and J drops 3 bases, leaving 4 bases in between. The CDR3 runs 11 residues from the cysteine to the phenylalanine. CDR3 DNA is the only sequence kept; it has 33 bases, read in frame from the first base. Library creation used RT-PCR. This sample was sequenced with an Illumina HiSeq 2500. In-frame beta chains were kept once TCRdb had trimmed the public reads at Q25 with fastp and called clones with MiXCR. CDR3 protein duplicates are merged, each entry listing the most common genes and DNA. The table for this sample lists 550,000 to 800,000 distinct CDR3 sequences; less than 20% of them were counted only once. The ten top clones hold roughly 10% of the sample.

Overall study results and their limits: It was suggested by the authors that each seasonal influenza vaccination may recruit only a limited number of new T cells.

Sequenced material: PBMCs from blood, taken about 11 days after vaccination. The sequence links TRBV3-1 to TRBJ2-7, with the D gene uncertain. The source of this sequence is a man between 45 and 60 years old who received an inactivated influenza vaccine. Donor details come from another sample of the same person, matched by shared clones. The sequenced DNA is TGTGCCAGCAGCCGACTCTACGAGCAGTACTTC. Translated, this is CASSRLYEQYF.